This entry concerns a single TCR beta chain. The antigen is unknown. This entry belongs to a study of cytomegalovirus exposure and HLA in healthy donors. Study-level points and caveats: As was reported, the classifier diagnosed cytomegalovirus status with high specificity and sensitivity.

The PCR used 60 Vbeta and 13 Jbeta primers. Sequenced by immunoSEQ multiplex PCR; TCRdb stores in-frame clones only, minus some. This table has 150,000 or so clones, around 81% appearing once. The germline V gene encodes CDR1 SGDLS and CDR2 YYNGEE. This CDR3 is built from 15 residues. V dropped 0 bases and J dropped 2 bases, with 11 bases sitting between them. The material sequenced was PBMCs. V and J are TRBV9 and TRBJ2-5; perhaps TRBD2 as D (5 bases). This receptor was obtained from a middle-aged woman in good health and CMV-seropositive. The CDR3 spells CASSVDEGSQETQYF. DNA for the CDR3: TGTGCCAGCAGCGTAGACGAGGGATCACAAGAGACCCAGTACTTC. Full variable domain (missing parts from reference TRBV9 and TRBJ2-5): DSGVTQTPKHLITATGQRVTLRCSPRSGDLSVYWYQQSLDQGLQFLIQYYNGEERAKGNILERFSAQQFPDLHSELNLSSLELGDSALYFCASSVDEGSQETQYFGPGTRLLVL.